The 14 T cell receptor beta chains reported below all come from one sample, sequenced in a study of blood T cell repertoires in COVID-19. Some clones are missing from TCRdb's copy, which holds only in-frame ones; the method was immunoSEQ multiplex PCR. The sample carries about 85,000 clones, more than 65% recorded once. Sequencing was done on a sample of peripheral blood. These receptors were collected from a man in his 70s with acute or convalescent COVID-19.

The chain's CDR3 is CASSGGTGYSPLHF. CDR3 DNA sequence: TGTGCCAGCAGCGGGGGGACAGGCTATTCACCCCTCCACTTT. This chain links TRBV2 with TRBJ1-6, with TRBD1 matching over 8 bases. V trimming: 6 bases; J trimming: 8 bases; junction bases outside the gene matches: 6. Germline V CDR1 and CDR2: SNHLY, FYNNEI. This CDR3 has 14 residues. The variable domain in full, with the rest retrieved from reference TRBV2 and TRBJ1-6, is EPEVTQTPSHQVTQMGQEVILRCVPISNHLYFYWYRQILGQKVEFLVSFYNNEISEKSEIFDDQFSVERPDGSNFTLKIRSTKLEDSAMYFCASSGGTGYSPLHFGNGTRLTVT.

The chain is built from TRBV5-4 and TRBJ2-5, with TRBD1 matching 8 bases. V was pared by 4 bases and J by 6 bases, with 8 bases of the junction left unmatched. The germline gives CDR1 SGHNT, CDR2 YYREEE (reference sequence). The CDR3 totals 14 residues. The CDR3 reads CASSPGQGRQTQYF. The CDR3 DNA follows: TGTGCCAGCAGCCCCGGACAGGGTAGACAGACCCAGTACTTC.

The V gene is TRBV5-1, the J gene TRBJ1-6; D gene ambiguous. There are 14 residues in the CDR3. Germline CDR1 SGHRS, CDR2 YFSETQ. V was clipped by 0 bases and J by 6 bases, with 7 bases between them. CDR3 DNA sequence: TGCGCCAGCAGCTTGGGGCAGATTAATTCACCCCTCCACTTT. Its protein product is CASSLGQINSPLHF. Full variable domain (outside the CDR3, taken from reference TRBV5-1 and TRBJ1-6): KAGVTQTPRYLIKTRGQQVTLSCSPISGHRSVSWYQQTPGQGLQFLFEYFSETQRNKGNFPGRFSGRQFSNSRSEMNVSTLELGDSALYLCASSLGQINSPLHFGNGTRLTVT.

The chain links TRBV7-8 to TRBJ2-7; 7 nucleotides match TRBD1. The CDR3 contains 12 residues. Germline-derived CDR1 and CDR2 are SGHVS and FQNEAQ. After removal of 5 bases from V and 3 bases from J, the junction contained 1 base not matched to a gene. This CDR3 is CASSRTGYEQYF. CDR3 nucleotides: TGTGCCAGCAGCAGGACAGGCTACGAGCAGTACTTC.

This sequence joins TRBV19 and TRBJ2-7; 9 bases align to TRBD1. Germline V gene lookup returns CDR1 LNHDA and CDR2 SQIVND (reference sequence). V shed 2 bases, J shed 3 bases, and the junction held 5 bases outside the gene matches. The CDR3 has 15 amino acids. The CDR3 DNA is TGTGCCAGTAGTATAATAATGGGACAGGGCTACGAGCAGTACTTC. The encoded protein is CASSIIMGQGYEQYF. The complete variable domain, with remaining parts taken from reference TRBV19 and TRBJ2-7, reads DGGITQSPKYLFRKEGQNVTLSCEQNLNHDAMYWYRQDPGQGLRLIYYSQIVNDFQKGDIAEGYSVSREKKESFPLTVTSAQKNPTAFYLCASSIIMGQGYEQYFGPGTRLTVT.

This clone came up once. V and J are TRBV28 and TRBJ2-7, with 8 bases fitting TRBD1. Germline lookup yields CDR1 MDHEN and CDR2 SYDVKM. Germline trimming cut 6 bases from V and 5 bases from J; bases unmatched to any gene: 12. CDR3 length: 15 amino acids. In DNA, the CDR3 is TGTGCCAGCAGCCGGGGAGGACAGGGTACCAACGAGCAGTACGTC. This translates into CASSRGGQGTNEQYV.

This rearrangement joins TRBV6-6 to TRBJ1-4; the D gene is possibly TRBD1 (6 bases). The CDR3 loop spans 15 amino acids. V dropped 4 bases and J dropped 7 bases, with 16 bases sitting between them. Germline-derived CDR1 and CDR2 are MNHNY and SVGAGI (reference sequence). The DNA for the CDR3 is TGTGCCAGCAGTTGGCAGGGAGGGGGATCTGAAAAACTGTTTTTT. It encodes CASSWQGGGSEKLFF.

Only a few counts were recorded for this clone. The chain uses TRBV6-5 and TRBJ1-1; weak D call: TRBD1 (6 bases). Germline V gene lookup returns CDR1 MNHEY and CDR2 SVGAGI. The CDR3 totals 14 residues. Between the trimmed V and J ends, which lost 6 bases and 0 bases, there was a span of 11 bases. The CDR3 DNA reads TGTGCCAGCAGACCACAGGGCATGAACACTGAAGCTTTCTTT. It encodes CASRPQGMNTEAFF.

This clone was seen a handful of times. The chain carries TRBV7-9 and TRBJ1-1; D is ambiguous. Germline loops: CDR1 SEHNR, CDR2 FQNEAQ (reference sequence). The CDR3 totals 16 residues. The germline V and J ends were trimmed by 8 bases and 3 bases, with 22 bases remaining between them. The CDR3 loop reads CASVPLRGQSDTEAFF. The CDR3 DNA reads as TGTGCCAGCGTACCCCTTCGAGGGCAAAGCGACACTGAAGCTTTCTTT.

The chain is built from TRBV5-1 and TRBJ2-3; TRBD1 matches at 11 bases. The CDR3 sequence is 16 residues long. Germline trimming cut 0 bases from V and 5 bases from J; bases unmatched to any gene: 5. Germline V lookup: CDR1 SGHRS, CDR2 YFSETQ. Here the CDR3 reads CASSLAWTGGKDTQYF. The DNA for the CDR3 is TGCGCCAGCAGCTTGGCCTGGACAGGGGGCAAAGATACGCAGTATTTT.

CDR3 residues: CASTLALSNGHNEQFF. CDR3 nucleotide sequence: TGTGCCAGCACCCTCGCCCTGAGCAATGGGCACAATGAGCAGTTCTTC. The chain recombines TRBV28 with TRBJ2-1; D gene ambiguous. CDR3 length: 16 amino acids. The germline V gene has CDR1 MDHEN and CDR2 SYDVKM. Trimming took 7 bases from V and 5 from J, leaving 21 bases between them. Looking up the rest from reference TRBV28 and TRBJ2-1 gives the full variable domain: DVKVTQSSRYLVKRTGEKVFLECVQDMDHENMFWYRQDPGLGLRLIYFSYDVKMKEKGDIPEGYSVSREKKERFSLILESASTNQTSMYLCASTLALSNGHNEQFFGPGTRLTVL.

V usage is TRBV30 and J usage is TRBJ2-3; TRBD1 might be the D (5 bases). Germline assignment: CDR1 GTSNPN and CDR2 SVGIG (reference sequence). CDR3 size: 14 residues. The V end lost 0 bases, the J end lost 4 bases, and 11 bases lay between the germline ends. The CDR3: CAWSVSRVADTQYF. In nucleotides, the CDR3 is TGTGCCTGGAGTGTAAGCAGGGTGGCAGATACGCAGTATTTT.

This sequence joins TRBV12-3 or TRBV12-4 and TRBJ1-3; D ambiguous. The CDR3 loop spans 13 amino acids. V was trimmed by 6 bases and J by 8 bases, leaving 14 bases between them. The CDR3 is CASRLDPADTIYF. CDR3 bases: TGTGCCAGCAGACTAGACCCGGCGGACACCATATATTTT.

This sequence joins TRBV6-1 and TRBJ1-1, with 8 bases lining up with TRBD1. The CDR3 length is 13 residues. Germline V gene sequence: CDR1 MNHNS, CDR2 SASEGT. V lost 3 bases and J lost 4; bases outside the gene matches: 1. CDR3 nucleotides: TGTGCCAGCAGTGACGGGACAGGCACTGAAGCTTTCTTT. Its protein product is CASSDGTGTEAFF.